The following is a T cell receptor (beta chain) sequence with its context. Its antigen is currently not known. Within one base of it there is no much larger clone, and no base qualities were kept. This record belongs to a study of regulatory T cells in long-lasting Graves disease (dated by TCRdb to the early 2020s). For the study in its entirety: In the newly diagnosed Graves' disease group, patients had been taking antithyroid drugs for less than 3 months. A total of 33 samples were covered by TCR sequencing, comprising some 13 persistent and around 20 newly diagnosed Graves' disease patients. The study was conducted in China and was registered as a clinical trial. This study used TCR sequencing and RNA sequencing of peripheral blood to compare persistent Graves' disease patients against newly diagnosed Graves' disease patients. What the research found in general, with its limitations: Only the TCR beta chain was sequenced and analyzed. Lower TCR Shannon entropy and fewer highly expanded clones were observed in persistent Graves' disease patients than in newly diagnosed patients, which suggested clonal expansion. Persistent disease showed preferential use of TRBV28, TRBJ1-2 and TRBJ2-5, whereas newly diagnosed disease favored TRBV20-1 and TRBJ2-1. Persistent patients shared more public clonotypes among themselves (under 3,000) than newly diagnosed patients did (more than 950). The authors acknowledged the small sample size as a limitation that may reduce accuracy. Only peripheral blood was studied, because thyroid tissue, the primary lesion, was inaccessible.

Spanning cysteine to phenylalanine, the CDR3 consists of 17 amino acids. The kept DNA is CDR3 alone, 51 bases in frame from the first base. The germline V end is reduced by 1 base and the J end by 4 bases; junction bases left unmatched: 6. CDR1 KGHSH and CDR2 LQKENI are derived from the germline V gene. The library was made by multiplex PCR. For sequencing, an Illumina HiSeq 4000 was employed. CDR3 regions were amplified by Arm-PCR with iRepertoire HTBI primers to construct TCR beta libraries. Before sequencing, the PCR products went through gel purification. For the original study's pipeline: A total of fewer than 80 TRBV and some 13 TRBJ segments were identified across samples and were used for gene usage analysis of CDR3 amino acid clonotypes. Filtered high-quality paired reads were merged into contigs using COPE and FqMerger. BLAST was used to align contigs to IMGT TRBV, TRBD and TRBJ reference genes, and CDR3 was defined according to IMGT. Highly expanded clones were defined as clonotypes with a frequency above 0.1%. Shannon entropy served as the measure of repertoire diversity, while the Gini coefficient captured V-J evenness. A clonotype found in more than one individual was treated as public. The raw public data were reprocessed by TCRdb itself: fastp quality trimming at Q25, MiXCR clonotype calling, in-frame beta chains only. Identical CDR3 protein sequences are pooled into one entry, listed with their most common genes and DNA. It is TCRdb's table, rather than the study itself, that gives the V and J calls and clone size. This sample gives just over 600,000 distinct CDR3 sequences in total; roughly 15% of them show up just once. Jointly, the top ten make up about 18% of the sample.

The time point label here, explained by the study, means: newly diagnosed GD, antithyroid drugs for less than 3 months. For both TCR sequencing and RNA sequencing, RNA was extracted from PBMCs using TRIzol. The diagnosis of Graves' disease followed American Thyroid Association guidelines. Recruitment of patients was carried out at an endocrinology department in Xi'an, China. From each patient, around 8.3 milliliters of peripheral blood was collected into an EDTA anticoagulant tube. Ficoll Paque Plus density gradient separation was used to isolate PBMCs, and no further T cell sorting was performed. An Agilent 2100 Bioanalyzer and agarose gel were used to check RNA quality, while a NanoDrop 2000 measured RNA concentration. The sample also formed part of further work on T cells in Graves' hyperthyroidism and ophthalmopathy. The second publication reports: Stable Graves' hyperthyroidism was defined as the absence of progression to ophthalmopathy over 18 months of follow-up. Hyperthyroidism patients were aged 18 to 65 years and newly diagnosed, with disease duration of less than 2 months. Any patient with an uncontrolled infection, another autoimmune disease, pregnancy or lactation was excluded. Clinical symptoms, serum thyroxine and TRAb, thyroid ultrasound, and orbital computed tomography formed the basis for the diagnoses. A first-round RT-PCR of the TCR CDR3 used the HTBI primer set with the Qiagen OneStep RT-PCR kit. Most expanded thyroid clonotypes (frequency above 0.001) were also detected in blood, suggesting blood repertoires may reflect thyroid immune responses. A model built on a 13 V-J signature distinguished ophthalmopathy from stable hyperthyroidism, reaching over 85% sensitivity and under 84% specificity in cross-validation and 80%/75% in testing. During validation, the model predicted progression to ophthalmopathy a median of approximately 6 months ahead of onset, with approximately 71% sensitivity and 72.22% specificity. TCR V-J signatures able to tell the groups apart were searched for in a discovery cohort of some 100 patients, of whom roughly 42 had Graves' ophthalmopathy and roughly 57 had stable Graves' hyperthyroidism. Whether ophthalmopathy could be predicted prospectively was tested in an independent validation cohort made up of fewer than 20 hyperthyroidism patients plus 17 patients who later progressed to ophthalmopathy. The approximately 100 discovery patients were divided at random into training and test sets in a 7:3 ratio. In addition, the study compared T-cell repertoires in thyroid tissue and in blood from several Graves' hyperthyroidism patients. After blood sampling, hyperthyroidism patients were treated with methimazole at a starting dose of 30 mg daily, and ophthalmopathy patients were treated with high-dose intravenous methylprednisolone. The libraries were constructed in a second round of multiplex PCR and then size-selected and purified. Paired-end sequencing of the libraries was performed with 100 bp reads on an Illumina HiSeq2000. SOAPnuke was used to process the raw data, removing reads that contained adapters or uncalled bases, had a mean Phred below 15, or lacked an exact match to the constant primer or identifier. COPE v1.2.5 was used to merge the high-quality paired reads, and each unique nucleotide sequence was defined as a clonotype. Clonotypes were aligned to IMGT TRBV, TRBD and TRBJ reference segments using MiTCR v1.1. Only V-J combinations with frequency above 0.0001, covering 98% to 99.2% of repertoires, were analysed. The TCS score was defined as the ratio of F50 (clonal expansion) to E x V (chaos), calculated using BLOSUM62-based TCRdist between CDR3 peptides within each V-J. Welch's t-statistics and random forest reduced several hundred V-J features to about 13, which were used in a naive Bayes classifier (R e1071). No statistical method was used to fix the sample size in advance, and group allocation was not hidden from the investigators. According to the paper, TCR Vbeta CDR3 sequencing was carried out on about 140 peripheral blood samples, which came from 40 to 45 ophthalmopathy, under 80 hyperthyroidism and roughly 17 progressor patients.

The chain was built from TRBV18 and TRBJ2-5; a stretch of 13 junction bases matches TRBD2. The starting material was peripheral blood mononuclear cells (PBMCs), obtained at new diagnosis, from a patient treated with antithyroid drugs. The source of this sequence is a woman in her 30s with Graves disease. Donor details come from another sample of the same person, matched by shared clones. The CDR3 corresponds to CASSPLPWTSGRETQYF. The DNA is TGTGCCAGCTCACCACTCCCATGGACTAGCGGGAGAGAGACCCAGTACTTC.